The T cell receptor (beta chain) under discussion was sequenced for a study of cytomegalovirus exposure and HLA in healthy donors. The wider study: The Caucasian-associated ancestry cluster contained 81% of the approximately 390 genotyped donors.

In its sample, this clone was seen a few times. Its target is not known. PCR used 60 Vbeta primers and 13 Jbeta primers. TCRdb's table, derived via immunoSEQ multiplex PCR, lists solely in-frame clones and lacks some. The sample has some 150,000 clones, around 84% seen once. Germline lookup yields CDR1 PRHDT and CDR2 FYEKMQ (reference sequence). The CDR3 is made up of 16 amino acids. V dropped 5 bases and J dropped 6; count of bases not matched to a gene: 9. General study findings and limits: Relative to the approximately 680-donor mean, N-insertions were reportedly fewer in an Asian-associated ancestry cluster in a later analysis. The presence/absence work took it that sequencing depth was about the same across donors.

This sequence was found in a woman aged 40 to 55 in good health and CMV-seropositive. The chain combines TRBV13 with TRBJ2-7, with 14 positions matching TRBD2. The sequencing input was PBMCs. CDR3 coding DNA: TGTGCCAGCAGCCAGGGACTAGCGGGAGAGGCGGGCGAGCAGTACTTC. Protein sequence: CASSQGLAGEAGEQYF.